The rows below give T cell receptor beta chains drawn from one sample of a study of cytomegalovirus exposure and HLA in healthy donors. Some clones are missing from TCRdb's copy, which holds only in-frame ones; the method was immunoSEQ multiplex PCR. In the table there are some 140,000 clones, about 80% of which are singletons. Specimen: PBMCs. These TCRs come from a woman aged 35 to 49 in good health and CMV-seronegative. Each CDR3 is given with its conserved first and last residue. The D gene is left open where the match is weak. The size field is filled for only some rows; it gives once, few, many or a size class.

D	size	V	J	CDR3	DNA
.	once	TRBV6-1	TRBJ2-7	CASRRQGAYEQYF	TGTGCCAGCAGGCGGCAGGGCGCCTACGAGCAGTACTTC
.	.	TRBV7-6	TRBJ2-7	CASSTQQESYEQYF	TGTGCCAGCAGTACACAACAGGAGTCTTACGAGCAGTACTTC
.	.	TRBV5-1	TRBJ2-3	CASSTQRQKSDTDTQYF	TGCGCCAGCAGCACCCAGAGACAGAAATCAGACACAGATACGCAGTATTTT
.	.	TRBV6-5	TRBJ1-5	CASRQGSQPQHF	TGTGCCAGCAGACAGGGAAGTCAGCCCCAGCATTTT
TRBD1	.	TRBV5-1	TRBJ1-2	CASSLGPQGVDYGYTF	TGCGCCAGCAGCTTGGGCCCGCAGGGGGTGGACTATGGCTACACCTTC
TRBD2	.	TRBV9	TRBJ2-7	CASSVASGGYEQYF	TGTGCCAGCAGCGTAGCTAGCGGGGGCTACGAGCAGTACTTC
.	.	TRBV9	TRBJ2-3	CASSVGLAGTDTQYF	TGTGCCAGCAGCGTAGGGCTAGCTGGGACAGATACGCAGTATTTT
.	.	TRBV6-5	TRBJ2-2	CASSSGQYTGELFF	TGTGCCAGCAGTTCGGGACAATACACCGGGGAGCTGTTTTTT
.	.	TRBV6-1	TRBJ2-6	CASRQTASGANVLTF	TGTGCCAGCAGGCAAACAGCCTCTGGGGCCAACGTCCTGACTTTC
.	.	TRBV10-3	TRBJ2-5	CAISEEGETQYF	TGTGCCATCAGTGAGGAGGGAGAGACCCAGTACTTC
TRBD1	few	TRBV6-1	TRBJ2-7	CASSVRTGDYEQYF	TGTGCCAGCAGTGTCAGGACAGGGGACTACGAGCAGTACTTC
.	.	TRBV28	TRBJ1-5	CASSLSSGDGQPQHF	TGTGCCAGCAGTTTGTCATCAGGGGACGGACAGCCCCAGCATTTT
TRBD1	.	TRBV29-1	TRBJ1-2	CRTGANDGYTF	TGCAGGACAGGGGCTAATGATGGCTACACCTTC
.	.	TRBV18	TRBJ1-4	CASSPRQLATNEKLFF	TGTGCCAGCTCACCTCGACAGCTCGCAACTAATGAAAAACTGTTTTTT
.	.	TRBV5-4	TRBJ1-2	CASSLGPQGWLDGYTF	TGTGCCAGCAGCTTGGGGCCCCAGGGTTGGTTAGATGGCTACACCTTC
TRBD1	.	TRBV10-1	TRBJ2-7	CASSRGQGLAYEQYF	TGCGCCAGCAGCCGAGGACAGGGTCTGGCGTACGAGCAGTACTTC
.	few	TRBV6-5	TRBJ1-5	CASTKDPVRTEPQHF	TGTGCCAGCACCAAAGACCCCGTGAGGACAGAGCCCCAGCATTTT
TRBD1	.	TRBV5-1	TRBJ1-1	CASSLRTGGYPEAFF	TGCGCCAGCAGTTTGAGGACAGGGGGGTACCCTGAAGCTTTCTTT
TRBD1	.	TRBV9	TRBJ1-4	CASSPRDSLNEKLFF	TGTGCCAGCAGCCCCCGGGACAGCCTTAATGAAAAACTGTTTTTT
TRBD1	.	TRBV5-1	TRBJ1-3	CASSLPRDSGNTIYF	TGCGCCAGCAGCTTGCCCCGGGACAGTGGAAACACCATATATTTT
.	.	TRBV6-5	TRBJ2-5	CASTQNGVGGETQYF	TGTGCCAGCACCCAAAATGGGGTTGGAGGCGAGACCCAGTACTTC
.	.	TRBV2	TRBJ1-2	CASSEYPSESTSNYGYTF	TGTGCCAGCAGTGAATATCCCAGCGAGTCTACTTCTAACTATGGCTACACCTTC
TRBD2	.	TRBV5-6	TRBJ2-3	CASKRSGRPDTQYF	TGTGCCAGCAAACGGAGCGGGAGACCAGATACGCAGTATTTT
TRBD2	.	TRBV11-1	TRBJ2-5	CASSLKVAGGRYQETQYF	TGTGCCAGCAGCTTGAAGGTAGCGGGAGGCCGGTACCAAGAGACCCAGTACTTC
TRBD2	.	TRBV30	TRBJ2-5	CAWRGTSGTTYQETQYF	TGTGCCTGGAGGGGGACTAGCGGGACGACCTATCAAGAGACCCAGTACTTC
.	.	TRBV10-3	TRBJ1-6	CAISETVNSPLHF	TGTGCCATCAGTGAGACAGTTAATTCACCCCTCCACTTT
.	.	TRBV27	TRBJ2-7	CASSSQGDRVGYEQYF	TGTGCCAGCAGTTCACAGGGAGATAGGGTTGGCTACGAGCAGTACTTC
.	.	TRBV5-5	TRBJ2-7	CASSLAAGSPYEQYF	TGTGCCAGCAGCTTGGCCGCGGGCAGCCCCTACGAGCAGTACTTC
.	.	TRBV5-1	TRBJ2-3	CASSLDSPADTQYF	TGCGCCAGCAGCTTGGATAGCCCGGCCGATACGCAGTATTTT
TRBD1	.	TRBV2	TRBJ1-5	CASSRQGGQPQHF	TGTGCCAGCAGTAGACAGGGAGGTCAGCCCCAGCATTTT
TRBD2	.	TRBV4-2	TRBJ2-7	CASSQEVAGATGEQYF	TGTGCCAGCAGCCAAGAGGTAGCGGGGGCCACAGGAGAGCAGTACTTC
TRBD2	.	TRBV5-1	TRBJ2-1	CASSLVAGEENEQFF	TGCGCCAGCAGCTTGGTAGCGGGAGAGGAAAATGAGCAGTTCTTC
TRBD1	.	TRBV4-1	TRBJ2-6	CASSYPRTGGSGANVLTF	TGCGCCAGCAGCTACCCCCGGACAGGGGGCTCTGGGGCCAACGTCCTGACTTTC
TRBD2	.	TRBV5-1	TRBJ2-1	CASKTSGASYNEQFF	TGCGCCAGCAAAACTAGCGGGGCATCCTACAATGAGCAGTTCTTC
.	.	TRBV5-1	TRBJ2-6	CASSLPDSGANVLTF	TGCGCCAGCAGCTTGCCAGACTCTGGGGCCAACGTCCTGACTTTC
TRBD2	few	TRBV4-2	TRBJ2-4	CASSPETSMAKNIQYF	TGTGCCAGCAGCCCAGAGACTAGCATGGCCAAAAACATTCAGTACTTC
.	few	TRBV27	TRBJ1-1	CASRLRENTEAFF	TGTGCCAGCAGGCTTAGAGAGAACACTGAAGCTTTCTTT
.	once	TRBV10-2	TRBJ2-2	CASSEQGNTGELFF	TGCGCCAGCAGTGAGCAGGGGAACACCGGGGAGCTGTTTTTT
.	.	TRBV19	TRBJ1-4	CASSPRGGSKDEKLFF	TGTGCCAGTAGTCCCCGAGGGGGATCAAAGGACGAAAAACTGTTTTTT
.	.	TRBV6-1	TRBJ2-7	CASSEWETGISSYEQYF	TGTGCCAGCAGTGAATGGGAGACGGGAATCAGCTCCTACGAGCAGTACTTC
TRBD1	few	TRBV6-4	TRBJ2-2	CASSGTGDTGELFF	TGTGCCAGCAGTGGGACAGGGGACACCGGGGAGCTGTTTTTT
TRBD1	.	TRBV6-6	TRBJ1-3	CASRGTGGVSGNTIYF	TGTGCCAGCAGGGGGACAGGGGGAGTCTCTGGAAACACCATATATTTT